The sequence of this TCR beta chain was determined in a study of T cell repertoires in cytomegalovirus infection. Whole-study context: Newly reported HLA-C-restricted and thoroughly characterized HLA-B-restricted CMV epitopes were employed. It was the public TCR beta signatures that indicated both CMV infection and matching HLA type.

TCRdb re-analysed the reads in MiXCR, keeping a single row per CDR3 protein. The sample has a few hundred thousand distinct CDR3 sequences, about 35% seen once. Notes on this clonotype: What it binds is not known.

Trimming took 3 bases from V and 6 from J, leaving 9 bases between them. CDR1 is KGHDR and CDR2 is SFDVKD in the germline V gene. The CDR3 has 13 amino acids. Study-wide results and caveats: CMV-specific TCR beta clonotypes restricted by HLA-C were the ones dominating the ex vivo response.

The material sequenced was cultured PBMCs, taken from culture after CMV antigen stimulation. The clonotype was recovered from a human donor in good health (CMV status not recorded). Some clones in this sample may be carry-over from other donors' samples. The chain has TRBV24-1 and TRBJ2-3; D remains ambiguous. Here the CDR3 DNA reads TGTGCCACCAGTGATAGTGTACCGGATACGCAGTATTTT. Protein sequence: CATSDSVPDTQYF.